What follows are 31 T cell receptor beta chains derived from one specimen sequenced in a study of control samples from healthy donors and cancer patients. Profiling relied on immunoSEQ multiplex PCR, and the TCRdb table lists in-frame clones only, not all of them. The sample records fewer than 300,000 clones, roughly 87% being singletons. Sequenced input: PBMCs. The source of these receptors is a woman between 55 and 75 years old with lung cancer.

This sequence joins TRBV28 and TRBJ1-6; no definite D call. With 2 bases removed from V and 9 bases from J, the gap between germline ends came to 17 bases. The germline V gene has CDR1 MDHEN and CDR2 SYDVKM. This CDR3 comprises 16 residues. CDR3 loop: CASSLVGRQLSSPLHF. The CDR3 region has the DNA TGTGCCAGCAGTTTAGTCGGGAGACAATTAAGTTCACCCCTCCACTTT.

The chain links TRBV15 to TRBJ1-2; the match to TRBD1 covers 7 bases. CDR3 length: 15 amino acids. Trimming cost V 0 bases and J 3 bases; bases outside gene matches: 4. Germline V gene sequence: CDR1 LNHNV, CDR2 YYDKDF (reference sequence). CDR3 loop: CATSRELGQHYGYTF. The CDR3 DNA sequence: TGTGCCACCAGCAGAGAGTTGGGACAGCACTATGGCTACACCTTC.

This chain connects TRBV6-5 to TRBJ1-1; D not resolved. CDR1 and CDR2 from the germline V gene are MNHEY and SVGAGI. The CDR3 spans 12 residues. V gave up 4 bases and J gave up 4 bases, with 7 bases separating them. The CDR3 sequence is CASSLLGTEAFF. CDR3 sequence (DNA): TGTGCCAGCAGTTTACTTGGCACTGAAGCTTTCTTT.

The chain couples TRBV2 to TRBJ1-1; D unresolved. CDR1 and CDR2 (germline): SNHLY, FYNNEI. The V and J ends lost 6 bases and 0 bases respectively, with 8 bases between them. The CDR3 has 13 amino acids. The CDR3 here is CASSAALNTEAFF. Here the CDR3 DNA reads TGTGCCAGCAGCGCGGCCCTGAACACTGAAGCTTTCTTT. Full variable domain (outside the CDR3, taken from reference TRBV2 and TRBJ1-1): EPEVTQTPSHQVTQMGQEVILRCVPISNHLYFYWYRQILGQKVEFLVSFYNNEISEKSEIFDDQFSVERPDGSNFTLKIRSTKLEDSAMYFCASSAALNTEAFFGQGTRLTVV.

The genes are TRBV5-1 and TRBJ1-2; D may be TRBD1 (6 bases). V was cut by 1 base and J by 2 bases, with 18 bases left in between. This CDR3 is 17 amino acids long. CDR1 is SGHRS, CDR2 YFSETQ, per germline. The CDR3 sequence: CASSLHREKTTNYGYTF. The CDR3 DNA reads TGCGCCAGCAGCTTGCACAGGGAAAAAACAACAAACTATGGCTACACCTTC.

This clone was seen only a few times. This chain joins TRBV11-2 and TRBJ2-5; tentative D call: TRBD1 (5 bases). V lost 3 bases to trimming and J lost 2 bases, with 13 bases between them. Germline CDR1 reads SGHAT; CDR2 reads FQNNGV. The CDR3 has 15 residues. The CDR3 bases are TGTGCCAGCAGCTTTGGTCGGGCAGGGCAAGAGACCCAGTACTTC. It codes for CASSFGRAGQETQYF.

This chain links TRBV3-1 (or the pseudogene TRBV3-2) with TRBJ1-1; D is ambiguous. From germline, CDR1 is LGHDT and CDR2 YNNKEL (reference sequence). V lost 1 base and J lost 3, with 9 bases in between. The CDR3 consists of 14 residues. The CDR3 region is CASSQVGEDTEAFF. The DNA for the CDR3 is TGTGCCAGCAGCCAAGTCGGGGAGGACACTGAAGCTTTCTTT.

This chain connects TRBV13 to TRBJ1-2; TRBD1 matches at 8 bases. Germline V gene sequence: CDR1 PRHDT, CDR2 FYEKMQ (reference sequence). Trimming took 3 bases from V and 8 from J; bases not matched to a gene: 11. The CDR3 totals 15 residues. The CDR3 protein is CASSLKGGQARGYTF. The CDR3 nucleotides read TGTGCCAGCAGCTTGAAGGGGGGACAGGCGCGCGGCTACACCTTC.

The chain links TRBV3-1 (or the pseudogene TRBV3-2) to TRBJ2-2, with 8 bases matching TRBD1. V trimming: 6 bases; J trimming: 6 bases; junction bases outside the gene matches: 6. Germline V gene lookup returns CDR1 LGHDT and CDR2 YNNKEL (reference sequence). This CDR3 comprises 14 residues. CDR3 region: CASRSTGVAGELFF. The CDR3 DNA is TGTGCCAGCAGGTCGACAGGGGTCGCCGGGGAGCTGTTTTTT.

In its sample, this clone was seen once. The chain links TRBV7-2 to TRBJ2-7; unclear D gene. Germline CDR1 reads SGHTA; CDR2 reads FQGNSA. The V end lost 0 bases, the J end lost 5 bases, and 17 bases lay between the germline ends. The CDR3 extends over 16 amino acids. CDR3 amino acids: CASSLARTPVTDEQYF. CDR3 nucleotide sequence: TGTGCCAGCAGCTTAGCGAGGACGCCGGTTACGGACGAGCAGTACTTC.

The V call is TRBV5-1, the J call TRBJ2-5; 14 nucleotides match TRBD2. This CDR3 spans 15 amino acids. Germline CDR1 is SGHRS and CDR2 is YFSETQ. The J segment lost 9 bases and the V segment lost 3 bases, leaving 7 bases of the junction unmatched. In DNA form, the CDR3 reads TGCGCCAGCAGCTCACAGGGACTAGCGGGGGAGGCCCAGTACTTC. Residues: CASSSQGLAGEAQYF.

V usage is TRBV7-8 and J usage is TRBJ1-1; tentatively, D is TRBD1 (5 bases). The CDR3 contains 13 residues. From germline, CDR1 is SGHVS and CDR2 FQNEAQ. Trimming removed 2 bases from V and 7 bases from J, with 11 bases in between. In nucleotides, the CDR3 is TGTGCCAGCAGCTTAAGTAGGGACGGTGAAGCTTTCTTT. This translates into CASSLSRDGEAFF. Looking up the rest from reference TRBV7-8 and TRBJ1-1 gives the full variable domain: GAGVSQSPRYKVAKRGQDVALRCDPISGHVSLFWYQQALGQGPEFLTYFQNEAQLDKSGLPSDRFFAERPEGSVSTLKIQRTQQEDSAVYLCASSLSRDGEAFFGQGTRLTVV.

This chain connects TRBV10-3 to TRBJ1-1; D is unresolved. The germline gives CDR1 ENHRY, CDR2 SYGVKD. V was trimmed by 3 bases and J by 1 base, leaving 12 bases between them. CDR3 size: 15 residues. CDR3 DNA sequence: TGTGCCATCAGTGATGCCGGACGTGGGAACACTGAAGCTTTCTTT. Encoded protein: CAISDAGRGNTEAFF.

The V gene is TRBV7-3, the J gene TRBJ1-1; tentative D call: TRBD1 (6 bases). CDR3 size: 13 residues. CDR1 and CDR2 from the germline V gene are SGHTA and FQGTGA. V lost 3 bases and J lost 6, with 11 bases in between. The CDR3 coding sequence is TGTGCCAGCAGCTTTTCTGGGGGCTCTGAAGCTTTCTTT. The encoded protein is CASSFSGGSEAFF.

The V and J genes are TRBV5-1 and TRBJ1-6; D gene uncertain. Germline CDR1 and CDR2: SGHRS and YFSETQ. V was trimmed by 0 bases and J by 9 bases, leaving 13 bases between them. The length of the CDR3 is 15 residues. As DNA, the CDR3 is TGCGCCAGCAGCTTGGGCCCCCTACTGAGTTCACCCCTCCACTTT. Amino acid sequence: CASSLGPLLSSPLHF.

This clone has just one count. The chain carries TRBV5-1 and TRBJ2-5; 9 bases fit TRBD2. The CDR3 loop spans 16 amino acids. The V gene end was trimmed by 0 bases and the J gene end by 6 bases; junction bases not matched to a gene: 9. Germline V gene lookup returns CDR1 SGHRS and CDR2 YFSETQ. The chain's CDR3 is CASSLDLAGGPKTQYF. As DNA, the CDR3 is TGCGCCAGCAGCTTGGATCTGGCGGGGGGGCCGAAGACCCAGTACTTC.

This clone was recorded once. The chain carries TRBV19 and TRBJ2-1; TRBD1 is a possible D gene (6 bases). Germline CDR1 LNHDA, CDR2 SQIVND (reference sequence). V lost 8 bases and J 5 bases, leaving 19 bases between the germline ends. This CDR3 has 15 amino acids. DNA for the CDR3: TGTGCCAGTGGAACCACAGGGTATGGGCACAATGAGCAGTTCTTC. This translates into CASGTTGYGHNEQFF.

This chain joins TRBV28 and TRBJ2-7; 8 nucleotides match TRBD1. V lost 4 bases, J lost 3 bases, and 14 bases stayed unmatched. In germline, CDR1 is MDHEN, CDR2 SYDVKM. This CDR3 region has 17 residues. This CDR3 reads CASSSPGFRQGRYEQYF. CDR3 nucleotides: TGTGCCAGCAGTTCCCCCGGATTTCGACAGGGGCGCTACGAGCAGTACTTC.

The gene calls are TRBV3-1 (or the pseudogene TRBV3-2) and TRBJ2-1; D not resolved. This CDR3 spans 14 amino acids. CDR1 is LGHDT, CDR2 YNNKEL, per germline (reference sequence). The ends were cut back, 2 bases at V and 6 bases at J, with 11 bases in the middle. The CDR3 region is CASSQSWDVNEQFF. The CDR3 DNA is TGTGCCAGCAGCCAATCGTGGGATGTCAATGAGCAGTTCTTC.

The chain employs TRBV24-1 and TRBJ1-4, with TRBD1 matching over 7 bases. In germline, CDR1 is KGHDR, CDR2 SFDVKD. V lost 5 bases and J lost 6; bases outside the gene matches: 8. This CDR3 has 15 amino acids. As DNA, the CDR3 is TGTGCCACCAGTGTAGGGACAGCCCCCGATGAAAAACTGTTTTTT. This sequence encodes CATSVGTAPDEKLFF.

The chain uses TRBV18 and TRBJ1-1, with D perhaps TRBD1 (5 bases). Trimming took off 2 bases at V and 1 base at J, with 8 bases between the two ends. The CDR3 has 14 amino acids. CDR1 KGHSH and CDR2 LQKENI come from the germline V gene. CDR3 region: CASSPSGGNTEAFF. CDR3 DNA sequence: TGTGCCAGCTCACCAAGCGGGGGGAACACTGAAGCTTTCTTT.

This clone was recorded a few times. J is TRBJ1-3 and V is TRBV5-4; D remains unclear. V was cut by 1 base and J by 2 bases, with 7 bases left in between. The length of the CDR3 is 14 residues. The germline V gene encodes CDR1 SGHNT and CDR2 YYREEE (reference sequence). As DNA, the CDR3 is TGTGCCAGCAGCTTGAAGGGCCCTGGAAACACCATATATTTT. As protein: CASSLKGPGNTIYF.

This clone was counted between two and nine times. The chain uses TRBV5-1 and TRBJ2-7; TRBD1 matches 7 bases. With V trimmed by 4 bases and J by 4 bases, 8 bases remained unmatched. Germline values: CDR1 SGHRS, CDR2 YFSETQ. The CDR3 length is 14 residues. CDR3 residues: CASSPRDSTYEQYF. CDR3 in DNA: TGCGCCAGCAGCCCCCGGGACAGCACTTACGAGCAGTACTTC.

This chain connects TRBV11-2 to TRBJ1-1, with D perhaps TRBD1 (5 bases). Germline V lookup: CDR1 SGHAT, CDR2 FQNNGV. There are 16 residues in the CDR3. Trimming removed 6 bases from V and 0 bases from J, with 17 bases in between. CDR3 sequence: CASRGPGRGLNTEAFF. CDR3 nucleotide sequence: TGTGCCAGCAGGGGTCCGGGACGGGGTCTGAACACTGAAGCTTTCTTT.

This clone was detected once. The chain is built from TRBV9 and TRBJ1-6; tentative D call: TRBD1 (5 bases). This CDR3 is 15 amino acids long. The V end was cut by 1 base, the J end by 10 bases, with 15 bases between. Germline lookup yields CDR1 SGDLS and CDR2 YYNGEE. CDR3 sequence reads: CASSVRGGPRSPLHF. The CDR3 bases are TGTGCCAGCAGCGTAAGGGGAGGCCCGAGGTCACCCCTCCACTTT. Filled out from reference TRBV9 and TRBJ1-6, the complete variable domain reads DSGVTQTPKHLITATGQRVTLRCSPRSGDLSVYWYQQSLDQGLQFLIQYYNGEERAKGNILERFSAQQFPDLHSELNLSSLELGDSALYFCASSVRGGPRSPLHFGNGTRLTVT.

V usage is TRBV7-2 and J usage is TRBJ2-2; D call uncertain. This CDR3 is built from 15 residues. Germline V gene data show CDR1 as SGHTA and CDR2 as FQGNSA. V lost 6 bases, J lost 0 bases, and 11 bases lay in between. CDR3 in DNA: TGTGCCAGCAGGTTTAGTGGAGCGAACACCGGGGAGCTGTTTTTT. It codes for CASRFSGANTGELFF.

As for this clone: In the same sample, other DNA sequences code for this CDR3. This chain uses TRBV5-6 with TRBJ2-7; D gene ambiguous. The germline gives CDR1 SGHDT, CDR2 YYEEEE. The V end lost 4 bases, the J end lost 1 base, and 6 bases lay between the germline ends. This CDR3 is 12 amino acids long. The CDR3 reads CASSLRSYEQYF. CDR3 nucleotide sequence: TGTGCCAGCAGCCTCAGGTCCTACGAGCAGTACTTC.

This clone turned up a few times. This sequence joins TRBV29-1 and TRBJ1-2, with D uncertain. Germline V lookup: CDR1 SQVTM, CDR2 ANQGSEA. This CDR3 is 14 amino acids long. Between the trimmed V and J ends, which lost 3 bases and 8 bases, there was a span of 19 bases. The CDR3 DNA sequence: TGCAGCGTTGACGGCGCCAGTCCGGGCTCGGGCTACACCTTC. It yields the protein CSVDGASPGSGYTF.

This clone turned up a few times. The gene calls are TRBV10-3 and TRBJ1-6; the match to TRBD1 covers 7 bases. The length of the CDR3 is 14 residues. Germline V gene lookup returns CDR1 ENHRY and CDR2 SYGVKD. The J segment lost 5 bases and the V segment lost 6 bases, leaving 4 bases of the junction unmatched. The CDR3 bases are TGTGCCATCAGCCGGGACAGAAATAATTCACCCCTCCACTTT. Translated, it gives CAISRDRNNSPLHF.

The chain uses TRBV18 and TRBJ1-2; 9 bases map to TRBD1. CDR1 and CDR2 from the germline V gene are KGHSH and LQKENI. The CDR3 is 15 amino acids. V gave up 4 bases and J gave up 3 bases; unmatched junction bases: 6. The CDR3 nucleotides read TGTGCCAGCTCACGGGGACAGGGAGGATACTATGGCTACACCTTC. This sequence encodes CASSRGQGGYYGYTF.

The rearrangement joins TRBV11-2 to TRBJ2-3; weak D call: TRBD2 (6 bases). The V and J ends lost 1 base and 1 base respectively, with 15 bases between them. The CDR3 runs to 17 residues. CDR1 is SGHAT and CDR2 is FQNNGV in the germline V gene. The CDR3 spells CASSLGLGRGGTDTQYF. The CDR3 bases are TGTGCCAGCAGCTTAGGGCTCGGCCGCGGGGGCACAGATACGCAGTATTTT.